This TCR beta chain originates from a study of radiation and T cells in renal cell carcinoma. General study findings and limits: From baseline, blood top tumor clonotypes peaked at 2 weeks post-radiation. No pretreatment tumor biopsies were available for baseline clonotypes.

Time point here: blood 2 weeks post-SBRT. The treatment denotes: 15 Gy SBRT to primary tumor, nephrectomy 4 weeks later. Clear cell pathology was present in this patient's renal cell carcinoma. Germline V gene lookup returns CDR1 SEHNR and CDR2 FQNEAQ (reference sequence). This CDR3 has 16 residues. The V segment lost 0 bases and the J segment 4 bases; nucleotides outside the gene matches: 9. Assay: immunoSEQ multiplex PCR; the TCRdb copy retains only in-frame clones and omits some. The sample holds roughly 75,000 clones, over 80% seen once. With regard to this clone: Its antigen is not known.

The receptor was derived from a man between 60 and 75 years old with renal cell carcinoma. The sample was blood, taken from a patient whose treatment included radiotherapy and nephrectomy. The chain employs TRBV7-9 and TRBJ2-7, with 7 bases matching TRBD2. The CDR3 DNA is TGTGCCAGCAGCTTAGCTGGTGGGAGGGCCAGATACGAGCAGTACTTC. The encoded protein is CASSLAGGRARYEQYF. The full variable domain, rest sourced from reference TRBV7-9 and TRBJ2-7, is DTGVSQNPRHKITKRGQNVTFRCDPISEHNRLYWYRQTLGQGPEFLTYFQNEAQLEKSRLLSDRFSAERPKGSFSTLEIQRTEQGDSAMYLCASSLAGGRARYEQYFGPGTRLTVT.